A single T cell receptor (beta chain) is shown here with its context. This sample is part of a study of blood T cell repertoires in COVID-19. Overall study context: There were acute and convalescent COVID-19 samples, and they came from the United States, Italy and Spain. In each case, the material was cDNA or gDNA derived from T cells, B-cell-depleted T cells, or PBMCs.

The germline CDR1 and CDR2 sequences are KGHSH and LQKENI. V lost 0 bases, J lost 0 bases, and 9 bases lay in between. This CDR3 contains 16 residues. Method: immunoSEQ multiplex PCR; TCRdb's copy keeps in-frame clones and lacks some. The table has tens of thousands of clones, 75% to 90% seen once; the top ten hold more than 0.85%. The chain is built from TRBV18 and TRBJ2-1; maybe TRBD2 (6 bases). This sequence originates from a human donor in a cohort sampled during active COVID-19. Sequenced: peripheral blood. As DNA, the CDR3 is TGTGCCAGCTCACCACCCCGGGGGAGCTCCTACAATGAGCAGTTCTTC. Translating it yields CASSPPRGSSYNEQFF.